The 19 T cell receptor beta chains below were found in one sample sequenced in a study of vaccination and CD4 T cells after COVID-19. Treatment here: roughly 11-day PBMC culture with coronavirus spike peptide pools or control peptides (ViraFEST assay). Cultured CD4+ T-cell DNA underwent Oncomine TCR Beta short-read sequencing. TCRdb reprocessed the PCR reads with MiXCR, giving one entry per CDR3 protein. The sample lists about 12,000 distinct CDR3 sequences; roughly 33% were seen once. Their antigens remain unidentified. The sequencing sample was made of cultured CD4+ T cells from blood. The receptors originated from a human donor with COVID-19.

This chain links TRBV18 with TRBJ1-1; D may be TRBD1 (5 bases). The CDR3 runs to 15 residues. V lost 3 bases and J lost 6, with 17 bases in between. Germline loops: CDR1 KGHSH, CDR2 LQKENI. The CDR3 DNA sequence: TGTGCCAGCTCACCCAACCAATCAGGGAGGGCTGAAGCTTTCTTT. Translated, it gives CASSPNQSGRAEAFF.

This clonotype came up a few times. This chain joins TRBV6-1 and TRBJ2-3; 8 nucleotides agree with TRBD1. Germline CDR1 is MNHNS and CDR2 is SASEGT. With V trimmed by 7 bases and J by 2 bases, 17 bases remained unmatched. This CDR3 contains 18 residues. CDR3: CASTRWGAGGSPTDTQYF. The CDR3 DNA is TGTGCCAGCACTCGCTGGGGCGCAGGGGGCTCCCCCACAGATACGCAGTATTTT.

The chain couples TRBV19 to TRBJ1-6; 7 nucleotides align to TRBD1. V gave up 5 bases and J gave up 7 bases; unmatched junction bases: 8. Germline V gives CDR1 LNHDA, CDR2 SQIVND (reference sequence). The CDR3 is 15 residues long. In DNA, the CDR3 is TGTGCCAGTAGTGATAACAGGGGAGGCAATTCACCCCTCCACTTT. Amino acids: CASSDNRGGNSPLHF.

V is TRBV20-1 and J is TRBJ2-5; the match to TRBD2 covers 7 bases. CDR3 length equals 15 residues. The ends lost 3 bases at V and 2 bases at J; junction bases unmatched: 9. CDR1 is DFQATT and CDR2 is SNEGSKA in the germline V gene (reference sequence). CDR3 loop: CSASMYGGGQETQYF. The CDR3 DNA sequence: TGCAGTGCTAGCATGTATGGGGGGGGACAAGAGACCCAGTACTTC.

This chain's CDR3 is CASTFSGGVYNEQFF. DNA for the CDR3: TGTGCCAGCACTTTTAGCGGGGGAGTCTACAATGAGCAGTTCTTC. The chain uses TRBV28 and TRBJ2-1; 9 positions agree with TRBD2. The germline CDR1 and CDR2 sequences are MDHEN and SYDVKM. The CDR3 loop spans 15 amino acids. Trimming removed 7 bases from V and 3 bases from J; junction bases left unmatched: 7.

The V call is TRBV27, the J call TRBJ2-7; TRBD2 might be the D (6 bases). The CDR3 has 14 residues. V was trimmed by 4 bases and J by 2 bases, leaving 12 bases between them. Germline lookup yields CDR1 MNHEY and CDR2 SMNVEV (reference sequence). This CDR3 reads CASSYGGRTYEQYF. The CDR3 DNA sequence: TGTGCCAGCAGTTACGGGGGTCGGACCTACGAGCAGTACTTC.

Only a few counts were recorded for this clonotype. This chain joins TRBV20-1 and TRBJ1-2; TRBD1 matches 10 bases. The CDR3 has 20 amino acids. In germline, CDR1 is DFQATT, CDR2 SNEGSKA (reference sequence). The trim removed 3 bases at V and 0 bases at J, leaving 19 bases unmatched. In nucleotides, the CDR3 is TGCAGTGCTAGTCTAGTGGGACAGGGGACATTCCAGGGCTCTAACTATGGCTACACCTTC. Protein: CSASLVGQGTFQGSNYGYTF.

J is TRBJ1-5 and V is TRBV2; 7 positions agree with TRBD1. The length of the CDR3 is 16 residues. Germline values: CDR1 SNHLY, CDR2 FYNNEI. V was clipped by 8 bases and J by 2 bases; unmatched bases: 12. In nucleotides, the CDR3 is TGTGCCAGCGCCATACAGGGGCCCTTCGGCAATCAGCCCCAGCATTTT. It encodes CASAIQGPFGNQPQHF.

As regards this clonotype: Given a far larger clone just one base away, this is likely a sequencing read error. This chain uses TRBV11-2 with TRBJ1-5, with unresolved D. Trimming took 6 bases from V and 0 from J, leaving 3 bases between them. The germline V gene encodes CDR1 SGHAT and CDR2 FQNNGV. CDR3 length: 12 residues. CDR3 sequence: CASRDSNQPQHF. The CDR3 DNA follows: TGTGCCAGCAGGGATAGCAATCAGCCCCAGCATTTT.

This clonotype has more than one count but fewer than ten. The genes are TRBV7-9 and TRBJ1-2; maybe TRBD1 (6 bases). This CDR3 comprises 13 residues. From germline, CDR1 is SEHNR and CDR2 FQNEAQ (reference sequence). Deletions cut 5 bases from V and 8 bases from J, with 15 bases between. Here the CDR3 reads CASSPEQGSGYTF. CDR3 coding DNA: TGTGCCAGCAGCCCGGAACAGGGTAGCGGCTACACCTTC.

The V and J genes are TRBV2 and TRBJ1-2; TRBD1 agrees at 10 bases. CDR1 and CDR2 from the germline V gene are SNHLY and FYNNEI. The CDR3 extends over 14 amino acids. J gave up 2 bases and V 8 bases, and 5 bases lay outside the gene matches. The CDR3 sequence: CASSDRGRNYGYTF. The CDR3 nucleotides are TGTGCCAGCTCAGACAGGGGGCGGAACTATGGCTACACCTTC.

The gene calls are TRBV2 and TRBJ2-2; perhaps TRBD1 as D (5 bases). Germline V CDR1 and CDR2: SNHLY, FYNNEI. The CDR3 sequence is 14 residues long. Trimming cost V 6 bases and J 5 bases, with 13 bases left between them. CDR3 sequence: CASSANRITGELFF. In DNA form, the CDR3 reads TGTGCCAGCAGCGCCAACAGGATTACCGGGGAGCTGTTTTTT.

A few counts support this clonotype. The CDR3 sequence: CASSEGDRGDQPQHF. Written as DNA, the CDR3 is TGTGCCAGCAGTGAAGGGGACAGGGGGGATCAGCCCCAGCATTTT. This chain connects TRBV25-1 to TRBJ1-5; TRBD1 agrees at 11 bases. J gave up 5 bases and V 2 bases, and 2 bases lay outside the gene matches. CDR1 MGHDK and CDR2 SYGVNS come from the germline V gene. This CDR3 region has 15 residues.

A few counts support this clonotype. V is TRBV7-9 and J is TRBJ2-3, with 7 nucleotides matching TRBD2. The J segment lost 5 bases and the V segment lost 2 bases, leaving 10 bases of the junction unmatched. Germline CDR1 SEHNR, CDR2 FQNEAQ (reference sequence). The CDR3 runs 16 residues. CDR3 protein: CASSLRTSEIRDTQYF. CDR3 DNA: TGTGCCAGCAGCTTAAGGACTAGTGAAATACGAGATACGCAGTATTTT.

The sample holds a few counts of this clonotype. The chain is built from TRBV19 and TRBJ1-5; D is ambiguous. The V and J ends lost 5 bases and 0 bases respectively, with 5 bases between them. Germline values: CDR1 LNHDA, CDR2 SQIVND (reference sequence). The CDR3 contains 13 residues. The CDR3 DNA reads TGTGCCAGTAGTGCCCCTAGCAATCAGCCCCAGCATTTT. Its translation: CASSAPSNQPQHF.

The J gene is TRBJ2-3, the V gene TRBV20-1; a possible D gene is TRBD2 (5 bases). CDR3 length equals 13 residues. Per germline, CDR1 DFQATT and CDR2 SNEGSKA (reference sequence). V lost 4 bases and J 3 bases, leaving 11 bases between the germline ends. CDR3 region: CSANSEGTDTQYF. In nucleotides, the CDR3 is TGCAGTGCTAACAGCGAGGGAACAGATACGCAGTATTTT.

The J gene is TRBJ2-5, the V gene TRBV7-9; the D is unclear. V lost 5 bases and J 5 bases, leaving 12 bases between the germline ends. Germline CDR1 reads SEHNR; CDR2 reads FQNEAQ (reference sequence). The CDR3 loop spans 13 amino acids. The CDR3 reads CASSPQVGETQYF. CDR3 in DNA: TGTGCCAGCAGCCCGCAGGTAGGGGAGACCCAGTACTTC.

The V and J genes are TRBV5-1 and TRBJ2-3; 9 bases line up with TRBD2. The CDR3 has 17 amino acids. Germline V gives CDR1 SGHRS, CDR2 YFSETQ. The J segment lost 2 bases and the V segment lost 0 bases, leaving 7 bases of the junction unmatched. CDR3 nucleotide sequence: TGCGCCAGCAGCTTGGCTGGTGGCGGGGGGGCCACAGATACGCAGTATTTT. Its protein product is CASSLAGGGGATDTQYF.

This clonotype was counted between two and nine times. The chain recombines TRBV11-2 with TRBJ2-3, with 14 positions matching TRBD2. Germline-derived CDR1 and CDR2 are SGHAT and FQNNGV. V was clipped by 5 bases and J by 2 bases; unmatched bases: 3. This CDR3 is 16 amino acids long. This chain's CDR3 is CASSTGLAGATDTQYF. The DNA of the CDR3 is TGTGCCAGCAGCACGGGACTAGCGGGGGCCACAGATACGCAGTATTTT.